The 25 T cell receptor beta chains below come from one sample, sequenced in a study of T cells after yellow fever vaccination. MiXCR, applied by TCRdb to the 5' RACE reads, yields one record per CDR3 protein. The top ten hold approximately 3.4% of the sample, which has hundreds of thousands of distinct CDR3 sequences, around 13% seen once. Sequencing was performed on CD4+ T cells sorted from PBMCs, taken 15 days after the yellow fever booster vaccination. The receptors derive from a man younger than 30 who received the YFV17D yellow fever vaccine.

A few counts support this clonotype. The V gene is TRBV27, the J gene TRBJ2-1, with D perhaps TRBD1 or TRBD2 (5 bases each). The CDR3 runs to 13 residues. The V gene's germline CDR1 is MNHEY and CDR2 SMNVEV (reference sequence). The V end lost 1 base, the J end lost 10 bases, and 11 bases lay between the germline ends. The CDR3, as DNA: TGTGCCAGCAGTTTATTCTGGGGGACGGAGCAGTTCTTC. This translates into CASSLFWGTEQFF.

CDR3 nucleotide sequence: TGTGCCAGCGACAGGGTTCGAGAGACCCAGTACTTC. Protein sequence: CASDRVRETQYF. J is TRBJ2-5 and V is TRBV7-9; 7 nucleotides align to TRBD1. CDR1 is SEHNR, CDR2 FQNEAQ, per germline (reference sequence). The CDR3 has 12 residues. Germline trimming cut 8 bases from V and 4 bases from J; bases unmatched to any gene: 4.

The V gene is TRBV11-2, the J gene TRBJ2-6; 7 bases are a match to TRBD2. J gave up 0 bases and V 8 bases, and 4 bases lay outside the gene matches. CDR1 and CDR2 from the germline V gene are SGHAT and FQNNGV. This CDR3 has 15 residues. This CDR3 is CASGRASSGANVLTF. DNA of the CDR3: TGTGCCAGCGGGAGGGCCTCCTCTGGGGCCAACGTCCTGACTTTC.

The sample holds a few counts of this clonotype. V usage is TRBV6-1 and J usage is TRBJ2-3; D gene unclear. The CDR3 totals 14 residues. The germline V gene encodes CDR1 MNHNS and CDR2 SASEGT. The germline V and J ends were trimmed by 2 bases and 1 base, with 7 bases remaining between them. As DNA, the CDR3 is TGTGCCAGCAGTGAATGGTGGGGCACAGATACGCAGTATTTT. Translated, it gives CASSEWWGTDTQYF.

The rearrangement joins TRBV5-1 to TRBJ2-2, with D tentatively TRBD1 (5 bases). The germline CDR1 and CDR2 sequences are SGHRS and YFSETQ. Trimming took 5 bases from V and 4 from J, leaving 12 bases between them. The length of the CDR3 is 14 residues. CDR3 DNA: TGCGCCAGCAGACCCCAGGGATCCACCGGGGAGCTGTTTTTT. It encodes CASRPQGSTGELFF.

This clonotype turned up a few times. The chain joins TRBV6-6 to TRBJ1-1; D remains ambiguous. Germline lookup yields CDR1 MNHNY and CDR2 SVGAGI (reference sequence). V lost 4 bases to trimming and J lost 2 bases, with 11 bases between them. This CDR3 spans 14 amino acids. CDR3 loop: CASSFTDGNTEAFF. The CDR3 nucleotides read TGTGCCAGCAGTTTCACTGATGGAAACACTGAAGCTTTCTTT.

This sequence joins TRBV9 and TRBJ2-5; D is perhaps TRBD1 or TRBD2 (5 bases each). The CDR3 contains 15 residues. The V and J ends lost 4 bases and 5 bases respectively, with 18 bases between them. Germline V lookup: CDR1 SGDLS, CDR2 YYNGEE. The CDR3 loop is CASSLLPGPRETQYF. CDR3 coding DNA: TGTGCCAGCAGCCTCCTTCCGGGACCCAGGGAGACCCAGTACTTC.

This clonotype has only a few counts. The rearrangement joins TRBV20-1 to TRBJ1-3; 8 nucleotides agree with TRBD1. Germline CDR1 is DFQATT and CDR2 is SNEGSKA (reference sequence). J lost 4 bases, V lost 5 bases, and 7 bases had no gene match. The CDR3 runs 14 residues. In DNA, the CDR3 is TGCAGTGCTGAAGACAGGGGATCCGGAAACACCATATATTTT. Protein product: CSAEDRGSGNTIYF.

This clonotype was found many times. The genes are TRBV29-1 and TRBJ1-1; D is undetermined. The germline CDR1 and CDR2 sequences are SQVTM and ANQGSEA. This CDR3 contains 16 residues. The V gene lost 4 bases and the J gene lost 1 base, with 19 bases spanning the gap. Written as DNA, the CDR3 is TGCAGCGTTGCGCCGGGTTGGGGTATGCAGAACACTGAAGCTTTCTTT. As protein: CSVAPGWGMQNTEAFF.

This clonotype showed up just a few times. The chain couples TRBV28 to TRBJ1-2; D remains unclear. Deletions cut 4 bases from V and 6 bases from J, with 15 bases between. CDR1 and CDR2 from the germline V gene are MDHEN and SYDVKM. CDR3 length: 14 amino acids. DNA for the CDR3: TGTGCCAGCAGTTCTTATAGGATTGGCGATGGCTACACCTTC. Amino acid sequence: CASSSYRIGDGYTF.

This clonotype was observed a few times. The rearrangement joins TRBV7-9 to TRBJ2-1; no clear D gene. The CDR3 has 15 amino acids. Deletions cut 7 bases from V and 0 bases from J, with 13 bases between. Germline V gene data show CDR1 as SEHNR and CDR2 as FQNEAQ (reference sequence). This CDR3 is CASTLDRGSYNEQFF. CDR3 bases: TGTGCCAGCACCTTGGATCGTGGCTCCTACAATGAGCAGTTCTTC.

The gene calls are TRBV30 and TRBJ1-2; D unclear. Trimming removed 2 bases at V and 0 bases at J, with 1 base between. Looked up from germline, CDR1 is GTSNPN and CDR2 is SVGIG (reference sequence). This CDR3 comprises 11 residues. CDR3 coding DNA: TGTGCCTGGAGTTCTAACTATGGCTACACCTTC. Its translation: CAWSSNYGYTF. Complete variable domain (other parts from reference TRBV30 and TRBJ1-2): SQTIHQWPATLVQPVGSPLSLECTVEGTSNPNLYWYRQAAGRGLQLLFYSVGIGQISSEVPQNLSASRPQDRQFILSSKKLLLSDSGFYLCAWSSNYGYTFGSGTRLTVV.

This chain uses TRBV28 with TRBJ1-1, with D tentatively TRBD1 (6 bases). CDR3 length: 15 residues. Trimming removed 3 bases at V and 5 bases at J, with 16 bases between. From germline, CDR1 is MDHEN and CDR2 SYDVKM. This chain's CDR3 is CASSLGTGPWTEAFF. CDR3 nucleotides: TGTGCCAGCAGTTTGGGTACAGGGCCTTGGACTGAAGCTTTCTTT.

This clonotype occurred a few times. The genes are TRBV2 and TRBJ2-2; 7 bases line up with TRBD1. The CDR3 spans 15 residues. Trimming removed 5 bases from V and 3 bases from J; junction bases left unmatched: 6. Per the germline V gene, CDR1 is SNHLY and CDR2 is FYNNEI. The CDR3 coding sequence is TGTGCCAGCAGTCAGCAGGGGGTAGACACCGGGGAGCTGTTTTTT. Amino acids: CASSQQGVDTGELFF.

A few counts support this clonotype. This chain connects TRBV6-6 to TRBJ1-2; no definite D call. Trimming left V 5 bases short and J 2 bases short, with 12 bases between. The germline CDR1 and CDR2 sequences are MNHNY and SVGAGI (reference sequence). The CDR3 contains 14 residues. The CDR3 nucleotides read TGTGCCAGCAGTCAACAAGGGATAAACTATGGCTACACCTTC. Translated, it gives CASSQQGINYGYTF.

The chain employs TRBV7-3 and TRBJ2-6; 7 nucleotides line up with TRBD1. The CDR3 length is 19 residues. Germline CDR1 reads SGHTA; CDR2 reads FQGTGA. Germline trimming cut 4 bases from V and 2 bases from J; bases unmatched to any gene: 14. The CDR3 region has the DNA TGTGCCAGCAGCTCTAGAAGGGGGCCCCTAGGCGCTGGGGCCAACGTCCTGACTTTC. As protein: CASSSRRGPLGAGANVLTF. The whole variable domain, filled in from reference TRBV7-3 and TRBJ2-6, reads GAGVSQTPSNKVTEKGKYVELRCDPISGHTALYWYRQSLGQGPEFLIYFQGTGAADDSGLPNDRFFAVRPEGSVSTLKIQRTERGDSAVYLCASSSRRGPLGAGANVLTFGAGSRLTVL.

There are many counts of this clonotype. The rearrangement joins TRBV7-9 to TRBJ1-1; TRBD1 is a possible D gene (6 bases). V shed 6 bases and J shed 6 bases, with 17 bases lying between them. Germline CDR1 and CDR2: SEHNR and FQNEAQ (reference sequence). This CDR3 is 14 amino acids long. CDR3 nucleotides: TGTGCCAGCAGAAACAGGGTTCCAGCCCCTGAAGCTTTCTTT. It specifies CASRNRVPAPEAFF.

This clonotype was picked up a small number of times. This sequence joins TRBV11-2 and TRBJ1-1, with 7 nucleotides matching TRBD1. This CDR3 comprises 13 residues. The germline CDR1 and CDR2 sequences are SGHAT and FQNNGV. J was trimmed by 7 bases and V by 7 bases; bases with no gene match: 9. In nucleotides, the CDR3 is TGTGCCAGCAACATAGGGGGCAGGGGTGAAGCTTTCTTT. Translated: CASNIGGRGEAFF.

A few counts support this clonotype. V and J are TRBV2 and TRBJ2-2; TRBD1 is a possible D gene (6 bases). The germline CDR1 and CDR2 sequences are SNHLY and FYNNEI. Trimming removed 6 bases at V and 5 bases at J, with 10 bases between. There are 13 residues in the CDR3. This chain's CDR3 is CASRKGQTGELFF. Written as DNA, the CDR3 is TGTGCCAGCAGGAAAGGACAGACCGGGGAGCTGTTTTTT.

CDR3 loop: CASSQEVWTANTGELFF. CDR3 DNA: TGTGCCAGCAGCCAAGAGGTCTGGACGGCGAACACCGGGGAGCTGTTTTTT. V usage is TRBV3-2 and J usage is TRBJ2-2. TRBV3-2 represents a pseudogene. This CDR3 is built from 17 residues.

This clonotype was seen a few times. The chain carries TRBV6-2 or TRBV6-3 and TRBJ1-2; D gene ambiguous. Trimming took off 6 bases at V and 5 bases at J, with 16 bases between the two ends. Germline V gene sequence: CDR1 MNHEY, CDR2 SVGEGT. The CDR3 is 14 amino acids. The CDR3 nucleotides are TGTGCCAGCAGGACGGATTCCGGGTGGTATGGCTACACCTTC. Its translation is CASRTDSGWYGYTF.

This clonotype has a handful of counts. The rearrangement links TRBV5-1 to TRBJ2-5; tentative D call: TRBD2 (6 bases). The V gene's germline CDR1 is SGHRS and CDR2 YFSETQ. There are 15 residues in the CDR3. The V end lost 4 bases, the J end lost 3 bases, and 16 bases lay between the germline ends. Here the CDR3 reads CASSGHVGGEETQYF. The CDR3 DNA reads as TGCGCCAGCAGCGGACATGTCGGGGGAGAAGAGACCCAGTACTTC.

In its sample, this clonotype was seen a few times. This sequence joins TRBV29-1 and TRBJ2-7; D gene ambiguous. Between the trimmed V and J ends, which lost 0 bases and 0 bases, there was a span of 0 bases. This CDR3 has 11 amino acids. Germline V lookup: CDR1 SQVTM, CDR2 ANQGSEA. CDR3 sequence reads: CSVEDSYEQYV. In DNA, the CDR3 is TGCAGCGTTGAAGACTCCTACGAGCAGTACGTC.

This clonotype was found many times. The chain recombines TRBV5-1 with TRBJ2-7, with 8 bases lining up with TRBD2. Germline V CDR1 and CDR2: SGHRS, YFSETQ. Trimming cost V 0 bases and J 6 bases; bases outside gene matches: 2. The CDR3 runs to 13 residues. CDR3 DNA sequence: TGCGCCAGCAGCTTGGCCGGGACTAGCGAGCAGTACTTC. This translates into CASSLAGTSEQYF.

The genes are TRBV11-2 and TRBJ2-5, with 9 bases that match TRBD1. V shed 2 bases, J shed 5 bases, and the junction held 15 bases outside the gene matches. The V gene's germline CDR1 is SGHAT and CDR2 FQNNGV. This CDR3 is built from 18 residues. The CDR3 sequence is CASSLKFPGQGRRETQYF. In DNA, the CDR3 is TGTGCCAGCAGCTTAAAGTTCCCGGGACAGGGACGGAGGGAGACCCAGTACTTC.